These 2 T cell receptor beta chains originate from one sample sequenced in a study of blood T cell repertoires in COVID-19. This table comes from immunoSEQ multiplex PCR, and its TCRdb copy is limited to in-frame clones, with some not included. The table includes about 350,000 clones, 87% detected once. Material: PBMCs or T cells enriched from blood (not recorded which). These receptors were obtained from a woman between 25 and 40 years old who had recovered from COVID-19.

This chain joins TRBV27 and TRBJ2-7; the D is unclear. This CDR3 spans 13 amino acids. Looked up from germline, CDR1 is MNHEY and CDR2 is SMNVEV (reference sequence). V was cut by 5 bases and J by 5 bases, with 13 bases left in between. The CDR3 sequence is CASSPRGNHEQYF. In DNA form, the CDR3 reads TGTGCCAGCAGTCCCCGAGGTAACCACGAGCAGTACTTC.

The chain uses TRBV7-9 and TRBJ1-3; D might be TRBD1 (6 bases). The CDR3 length is 17 residues. V was cut by 2 bases and J by 0 bases, with 14 bases left in between. Germline V gene data show CDR1 as SEHNR and CDR2 as FQNEAQ (reference sequence). The CDR3: CASSLTRDTNSGNTIYF. In nucleotides, the CDR3 is TGTGCCAGCAGCTTAACCCGGGACACTAACTCTGGAAACACCATATATTTT.